This T cell receptor beta chain appears in the sequencing data of a study of technical replicates of blood from a few donors. Using immunoSEQ multiplex PCR, the repertoire was profiled, and TCRdb retains in-frame clones only, with some absent. The table records roughly 93,000 clones, 95% of them present only once. Germline V gives CDR1 WNHNN, CDR2 SYGVQD (reference sequence). The length of the CDR3 is 13 residues. Between the trimmed V and J ends, which lost 6 bases and 3 bases, there was a span of 8 bases. The TCR originated in a human donor in good health. The sequenced material came from T cells isolated from PBMCs. The V gene is TRBV10-1, the J gene TRBJ2-2; D gene unclear. CDR3 coding DNA: TGCGCCAGCAGAGCACGGGACACCGGGGAGCTGTTTTTT. This codes for CASRARDTGELFF.